A single sample gave rise to the 30 T cell receptor beta chains below, sequenced in a study of OX40 agonist ivuxolimab in advanced cancers. TCRdb's table, derived via immunoSEQ multiplex PCR, lists solely in-frame clones and lacks some. In the table there are about 60,000 clones, 86% of which are singletons. The sample was CD4+ or CD8+ T cells sorted from blood, taken in a trial of the OX40 agonist ivuxolimab. The receptor set was obtained from an adult with an advanced solid tumor such as melanoma, head and neck, liver or kidney cancer.

The V and J genes are TRBV27 and TRBJ1-3, with D tentatively TRBD1 (5 bases). Germline V gives CDR1 MNHEY, CDR2 SMNVEV (reference sequence). The germline V and J ends were trimmed by 5 bases and 0 bases, with 14 bases remaining between them. This CDR3 has 16 amino acids. The CDR3 here is CASSSGDAASGNTIYF. CDR3 in DNA: TGTGCCAGCAGTAGTGGGGACGCTGCCTCTGGAAACACCATATATTTT.

This rearrangement joins TRBV6-4 to TRBJ2-1; 8 bases agree with TRBD2. The CDR3 covers 13 residues. J lost 7 bases, V lost 6 bases, and 5 bases had no gene match. Per germline, CDR1 MRHNA and CDR2 SNTAGT. The CDR3, as DNA: TGTGCCAGCAGCCCCGGGGGGGAAAATGAGCAGTTCTTC. Translating it yields CASSPGGENEQFF.

J is TRBJ1-1 and V is TRBV2, with D perhaps TRBD1 (5 bases). Germline V gene data show CDR1 as SNHLY and CDR2 as FYNNEI. The CDR3 length is 15 residues. V shed 4 bases and J shed 0 bases, with 12 bases lying between them. DNA of the CDR3: TGTGCCAGCAGTGGGGGCGGAACCTTGAACACTGAAGCTTTCTTT. Translated, it gives CASSGGGTLNTEAFF.

This clone has only one observation. The rearrangement joins TRBV9 to TRBJ1-3, with D possibly being TRBD1 (6 bases). Germline CDR1 SGDLS, CDR2 YYNGEE. V lost 1 base to trimming and J lost 4 bases, with 9 bases between them. This CDR3 comprises 14 residues. CDR3 sequence (DNA): TGTGCCAGCAGCGTAACAGGGAGAGGAAACACCATATATTTT. It translates to CASSVTGRGNTIYF.

This clone was counted a single time. CDR3: CASRPLGQGITEAFF. CDR3 DNA: TGTGCCAGCAGGCCCTTAGGACAGGGGATAACTGAAGCTTTCTTT. This chain connects TRBV25-1 to TRBJ1-1; 9 bases match TRBD1. Germline V gene sequence: CDR1 MGHDK, CDR2 SYGVNS. The J segment lost 5 bases and the V segment lost 6 bases, leaving 10 bases of the junction unmatched. The CDR3 totals 15 residues.

The gene calls are TRBV6-1 and TRBJ1-2; D not resolved. Trimming left V 7 bases short and J 8 bases short, with 14 bases between. Looked up from germline, CDR1 is MNHNS and CDR2 is SASEGT. CDR3 length equals 12 residues. The chain's CDR3 is CASTAGSGGYTF. The CDR3 DNA sequence: TGTGCCAGCACGGCCGGATCGGGGGGCTACACCTTC.

J is TRBJ1-5 and V is TRBV11-2; D is possibly TRBD1 (6 bases). Per the germline V gene, CDR1 is SGHAT and CDR2 is FQNNGV. The CDR3 length is 13 residues. Between the trimmed V and J ends, which lost 4 bases and 4 bases, there was a span of 8 bases. In nucleotides, the CDR3 is TGTGCCAGCAGCTACGGACAGAATCAGCCCCAGCATTTT. Amino acids: CASSYGQNQPQHF. Supplemented by reference TRBV11-2 and TRBJ1-5, the full variable domain reads EAGVAQSPRYKIIEKRQSVAFWCNPISGHATLYWYQQILGQGPKLLIQFQNNGVVDDSQLPKDRFSAERLKGVDSTLKIQPAKLEDSAVYLCASSYGQNQPQHFGDGTRLSIL.

The CDR3 DNA follows: TGTGCCAGCAGTTCGATCGGGAGTAATCAGCCCCAGCATTTT. It encodes CASSSIGSNQPQHF. The rearrangement links TRBV27 to TRBJ1-5; no definite D call. Trimming took off 4 bases at V and 4 bases at J, with 11 bases between the two ends. Germline assignment: CDR1 MNHEY and CDR2 SMNVEV (reference sequence). The CDR3 loop spans 14 amino acids.

The rearrangement joins TRBV15 to TRBJ1-2, with D possibly TRBD1 on 5 matching bases. The V gene's germline CDR1 is LNHNV and CDR2 YYDKDF (reference sequence). V was shortened by 5 bases and J by 6 bases, with 13 bases between the two germline ends. The CDR3 loop spans 13 amino acids. The CDR3 nucleotides read TGTGCCACCAGCGGGGGGAGCCAGGATGGCTACACCTTC. Its protein product is CATSGGSQDGYTF.

V gene TRBV30 combines with J gene TRBJ2-3; D possibly corresponds to TRBD2 (7 bases). Deletions cut 7 bases from V and 8 bases from J, with 10 bases between. The germline CDR1 and CDR2 sequences are GTSNPN and SVGIG (reference sequence). The CDR3 consists of 10 residues. CDR3 region: CALGGATQYF. DNA of the CDR3: TGTGCCTTGGGGGGGGCTACGCAGTATTTT.

The chain is built from TRBV4-3 and TRBJ2-7, with 11 positions matching TRBD2. The V gene's germline CDR1 is LGHNA and CDR2 YSLEER. This CDR3 comprises 18 residues. The V and J ends lost 0 bases and 3 bases, in that order; junction bases with no gene match: 10. CDR3 sequence: CASSQEFSTSGAYYEQYF. CDR3 coding DNA: TGCGCCAGCAGCCAAGAGTTTTCGACTAGCGGGGCCTACTACGAGCAGTACTTC.

The chain is built from TRBV5-1 and TRBJ2-7; TRBD2 is a possible D gene (6 bases). Germline lookup yields CDR1 SGHRS and CDR2 YFSETQ. V gave up 3 bases and J gave up 1 base, with 11 bases separating them. The CDR3 has 14 residues. As DNA, the CDR3 is TGCGCCAGCAGCTGGTGGGGGACTTCCTACGAGCAGTACTTC. Translating it yields CASSWWGTSYEQYF. The full variable domain, with the rest looked up from reference TRBV5-1 and TRBJ2-7, is KAGVTQTPRYLIKTRGQQVTLSCSPISGHRSVSWYQQTPGQGLQFLFEYFSETQRNKGNFPGRFSGRQFSNSRSEMNVSTLELGDSALYLCASSWWGTSYEQYFGPGTRLTVT.

The rearrangement links TRBV12-5 to TRBJ1-3; TRBD1 is a possible D gene (6 bases). V was shortened by 7 bases and J by 3 bases, with 7 bases between the two germline ends. The CDR3 spans 12 residues. CDR1 is LGHNT, CDR2 FRNRAP, per germline. The CDR3: CASAQGGNTIYF. CDR3 nucleotide sequence: TGTGCTAGTGCACAGGGTGGAAACACCATATATTTT.

The chain has TRBV4-1 and TRBJ1-1; D gene uncertain. The CDR3 consists of 16 residues. The V end lost 0 bases, the J end lost 1 base, and 12 bases lay between the germline ends. Per the germline V gene, CDR1 is MGHRA and CDR2 is YSYEKL. This CDR3 reads CASSQEVAARNTEAFF. CDR3 DNA: TGCGCCAGCAGCCAAGAAGTCGCAGCCAGGAACACTGAAGCTTTCTTT.

This clone was detected a few times. The chain joins TRBV21-1 to TRBJ2-5. TRBV21-1 represents a pseudogene. The CDR3 covers 13 residues. CDR3 sequence: CAISPETEETQYF. CDR3 coding DNA: TGTGCCATCTCCCCGGAAACGGAAGAGACCCAGTACTTC.

The genes are TRBV29-1 and TRBJ1-4, with 7 bases that match TRBD1. J gave up 4 bases and V 4 bases, and 3 bases lay outside the gene matches. CDR1 and CDR2 (germline): SQVTM, ANQGSEA. This CDR3 spans 13 amino acids. The CDR3: CSVGRQGNEKLFF. The CDR3 DNA reads TGCAGCGTTGGTAGACAGGGTAATGAAAAACTGTTTTTT. Full variable domain (remainder filled in from reference TRBV29-1 and TRBJ1-4): SAVISQKPSRDICQRGTSLTIQCQVDSQVTMMFWYRQQPGQSLTLIATANQGSEATYESGFVIDKFPISRPNLTFSTLTVSNMSPEDSSIYLCSVGRQGNEKLFFGSGTQLSVL.

The rearrangement uses TRBV19 and TRBJ2-7; D gene unclear. CDR1 LNHDA and CDR2 SQIVND come from the germline V gene (reference sequence). Trimming cost V 2 bases and J 2 bases, with 10 bases left between them. This CDR3 region has 14 residues. CDR3 DNA: TGTGCCAGTAGTATAACGGCCGCAACCTACGAGCAGTACTTC. Translated, it gives CASSITAATYEQYF.

This chain joins TRBV6-1 and TRBJ1-5; unclear D gene. The CDR3 spans 14 residues. Trimming cost V 6 bases and J 6 bases, with 15 bases left between them. Per the germline V gene, CDR1 is MNHNS and CDR2 is SASEGT. The CDR3 sequence is CASRQRAETQPQHF. The DNA for the CDR3 is TGTGCCAGCAGACAACGGGCAGAGACTCAGCCCCAGCATTTT.

The chain employs TRBV29-1 and TRBJ2-7; 7 bases are a match to TRBD1. CDR3 length: 12 residues. With 6 bases clipped from V and 3 bases from J, the junction kept 5 bases outside the gene matches. The V gene's germline CDR1 is SQVTM and CDR2 ANQGSEA. CDR3 residues: CSVFRGIYEQYF. DNA for the CDR3: TGCAGCGTCTTCAGGGGGATCTACGAGCAGTACTTC.

In regard to this clone: At one end, the junction sequence differs from germline, possibly due to a read error. The chain has TRBV6-5 and TRBJ1-6, with D unclear. The germline gives CDR1 MNHEY, CDR2 SVGAGI. This CDR3 comprises 12 residues. This chain's CDR3 is CASGYYNSPLHF. CDR3 DNA: TGTGCCAGCGGTTACTATAATTCACCCCTCCACTTT.

This clone appeared once. The same CDR3 can be traced to other DNA sequences in this sample. The CDR3 spells CASSLQGTPLHF. As DNA, the CDR3 is TGTGCCAGCAGCCTACAGGGGACACCCCTCCACTTT. The V gene is TRBV7-2, the J gene TRBJ1-6; 7 nucleotides line up with TRBD1. The V gene end was trimmed by 5 bases and the J gene end by 11 bases; junction bases not matched to a gene: 3. There are 12 residues in the CDR3. Germline CDR1 SGHTA, CDR2 FQGNSA.

This clone turned up a few times. The gene calls are TRBV7-3 and TRBJ1-6; D is ambiguous. Germline lookup yields CDR1 SGHTA and CDR2 FQGTGA. The V end lost 3 bases, the J end lost 7 bases, and 7 bases lay between the germline ends. CDR3 length: 13 amino acids. CDR3 amino acids: CASSLGTNSPLHF. For the CDR3, the DNA is TGTGCCAGCAGCTTGGGTACCAATTCACCCCTCCACTTT.

The J gene is TRBJ2-3, the V gene TRBV7-3; 13 bases are a match to TRBD2. The germline V gene has CDR1 SGHTA and CDR2 FQGTGA. This CDR3 has 16 residues. V dropped 5 bases and J dropped 2; count of bases not matched to a gene: 4. Here the CDR3 reads CASSPGLAGVTDTQYF. CDR3 in DNA: TGTGCCAGCAGCCCCGGACTAGCGGGGGTCACAGATACGCAGTATTTT.

J is TRBJ2-5 and V is TRBV4-1, with 8 positions matching TRBD2. Germline trimming cut 1 base from V and 5 bases from J; bases unmatched to any gene: 9. Germline V gene sequence: CDR1 MGHRA, CDR2 YSYEKL. The CDR3 totals 16 residues. The CDR3 bases are TGCGCCAGCAGCCAAGGGGGAGGACTAGCCCGGGAGACCCAGTACTTC. Residues: CASSQGGGLARETQYF.

J is TRBJ1-5 and V is TRBV7-8; tentatively, D is TRBD1 (6 bases). Germline V gene data show CDR1 as SGHVS and CDR2 as FQNEAQ. The CDR3 length is 14 residues. V dropped 1 base and J dropped 7 bases, with 11 bases sitting between them. This CDR3 reads CASSLGPQGQPQHF. CDR3 in DNA: TGTGCCAGCAGCTTAGGACCACAGGGACAGCCCCAGCATTTT.

CDR3: CASNLQGIDGYTF. The CDR3 nucleotides read TGTGCCAGCAACTTACAGGGGATTGATGGCTACACCTTC. The genes are TRBV5-8 and TRBJ1-2; 7 bases are a match to TRBD1. Trimming cost V 6 bases and J 6 bases; bases outside gene matches: 8. The CDR3 loop spans 13 amino acids. The germline CDR1 and CDR2 sequences are SGHTS and YDEGEE. Drawing the rest from reference TRBV5-8 and TRBJ1-2, the complete variable domain is EAGVTQSPTHLIKTRGQQATLRCSPISGHTSVYWYQQALGLGLQFLLWYDEGEERNRGNFPPRFSGRQFPNYSSELNVNALELEDSALYLCASNLQGIDGYTFGSGTRLTVV.

The V and J genes are TRBV5-4 and TRBJ2-7; D call uncertain. The CDR3 is 12 amino acids. Trimming left V 4 bases short and J 4 bases short, with 9 bases between. CDR1 and CDR2 (germline): SGHNT, YYREEE (reference sequence). As DNA, the CDR3 is TGTGCCAGCAGCGCGGTATCTTACGAGCAGTACTTC. Translating gives CASSAVSYEQYF.

The chain employs TRBV7-2 and TRBJ2-1; 7 nucleotides align to TRBD1. This CDR3 is built from 15 residues. V trimming: 5 bases; J trimming: 6 bases; junction bases outside the gene matches: 10. Germline assignment: CDR1 SGHTA and CDR2 FQGNSA. The CDR3 sequence: CASSQRGQIVNEQFF. The CDR3 region has the DNA TGTGCCAGCAGCCAGAGGGGACAGATCGTCAATGAGCAGTTCTTC.

The chain links TRBV6-5 to TRBJ2-7; D may correspond to TRBD1 or TRBD2 (5 bases each). Germline V lookup: CDR1 MNHEY, CDR2 SVGAGI. V was trimmed by 4 bases and J by 8 bases, leaving 9 bases between them. The CDR3 consists of 11 residues. The CDR3 loop is CASSSPGQQYF. The CDR3 DNA reads TGTGCCAGCAGTTCGCCGGGACAGCAGTACTTC.

This chain links TRBV9 with TRBJ1-1; TRBD1 might be the D (6 bases). The CDR3 totals 14 residues. Per the germline V gene, CDR1 is SGDLS and CDR2 is YYNGEE. Trimming removed 0 bases from V and 1 base from J, with 7 bases in between. CDR3 coding DNA: TGTGCCAGCAGCGTAGGGGGACAGAACACTGAAGCTTTCTTT. This gives the protein CASSVGGQNTEAFF.